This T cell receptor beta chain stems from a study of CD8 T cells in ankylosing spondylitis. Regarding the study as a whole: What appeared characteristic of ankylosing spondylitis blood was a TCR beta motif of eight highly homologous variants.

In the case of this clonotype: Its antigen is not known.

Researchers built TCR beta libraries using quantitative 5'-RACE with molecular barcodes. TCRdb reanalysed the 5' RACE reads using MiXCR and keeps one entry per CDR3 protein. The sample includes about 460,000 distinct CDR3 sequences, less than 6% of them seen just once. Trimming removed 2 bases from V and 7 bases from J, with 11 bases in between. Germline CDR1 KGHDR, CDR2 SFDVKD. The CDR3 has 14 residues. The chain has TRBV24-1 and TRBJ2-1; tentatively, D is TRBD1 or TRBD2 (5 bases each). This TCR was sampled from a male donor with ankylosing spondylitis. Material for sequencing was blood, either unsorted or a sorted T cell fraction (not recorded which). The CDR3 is CATSDYRDENEQFF. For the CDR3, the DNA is TGTGCCACCAGTGATTACCGGGACGAAAATGAGCAGTTCTTC.